This note documents a single TCR beta chain sequence. V gave up 4 bases and J gave up 5 bases; unmatched junction bases: 8. Looked up from germline, CDR1 is WNHNN and CDR2 is SYGVQD (reference sequence). CDR3 size: 14 residues. In the original workflow: Amplification of reference gene primers provided the estimated nucleated cell counts. TCRdb's copy holds only in-frame clones and misses some; the assay was immunoSEQ multiplex PCR. V, J and clone size reflect that table, while D and trimming were determined from the DNA. The repertoire holds around 260,000 clones, with around nine tenths as singletons. The data stem from a study of blood T cell repertoires in COVID-19. Study context: COVID-19 samples, acute and convalescent, were from the United States, Italy and Spain. From T cells, B-cell-depleted T cells, or PBMCs came the material, which was cDNA or gDNA.

This TCR was recovered from a man in his thirties or forties with active or convalescent COVID-19. The sequencing sample was made of peripheral blood. The chain couples TRBV10-1 to TRBJ2-7; 7 bases are shared with TRBD2. CDR3 amino acids: CASSAGGGENEQYF. The CDR3 DNA is TGCGCCAGCAGTGCGGGTGGGGGGGAAAACGAGCAGTACTTC.